A selection of T cell receptor beta chains follows, all from one sample in a study of blood T cell repertoires in COVID-19. Profiling relied on immunoSEQ multiplex PCR, and the TCRdb table lists in-frame clones only, not all of them. The sample lists over 300,000 clones; roughly 90% were seen once. The sequencing input was peripheral blood. Source of these receptors: a middle-aged man with acute or convalescent COVID-19. CDR3s include the opening cysteine and the closing phenylalanine or tryptophan. Each record gives: J gene, clone size, D gene, V gene, CDR3 protein, CDR3 DNA. The D gene is left open where the match is weak. Rows give clone size only sometimes, using once, few, many, or a class for an expanded clone.

TRBJ1-4	once	NA	TRBV19	CASSMNRDLVKLFF	TGTGCCAGTAGTATGAACAGGGATCTCGTCAAACTGTTTTTT
TRBJ1-2	once	TRBD1	TRBV7-8	CASSPSGTGAPYGYTF	TGTGCCAGCAGCCCCTCCGGGACAGGGGCCCCCTATGGCTACACCTTC
TRBJ2-3	NA	NA	TRBV11-2	CASTLYGRAVSTDTQYF	TGTGCCAGCACCCTCTACGGCAGGGCGGTTAGCACAGATACGCAGTATTTT
TRBJ2-1	NA	NA	TRBV6-6	CASSYSLLQEQFF	TGTGCCAGCAGTTACAGTCTCCTCCAGGAGCAGTTCTTC
TRBJ1-1	NA	NA	TRBV10-3	CAIRSSGSIPETEAFF	TGTGCCATCAGGAGTAGCGGAAGCATTCCTGAGACTGAAGCTTTCTTT
TRBJ2-1	NA	NA	TRBV6-2/TRBV6-3	CASSYGGYNEQFF	TGTGCCAGCAGTTACGGCGGATACAATGAGCAGTTCTTC
TRBJ2-7	NA	TRBD1	TRBV28	CASSTARQGAVYEQYF	TGTGCCAGCAGTACCGCCCGACAGGGGGCGGTGTACGAGCAGTACTTC
TRBJ2-7	NA	TRBD1	TRBV27	CASSRDRSSYEQYF	TGTGCCAGCAGCCGGGACAGGAGCTCCTACGAGCAGTACTTC
TRBJ1-5	NA	NA	TRBV30	CAWSGGQDNQPQHF	TGTGCCTGGAGTGGAGGGCAGGACAATCAGCCCCAGCATTTT
TRBJ2-1	NA	TRBD2	TRBV10-3	CAIRSDRLAETSSYNEQFF	TGTGCCATCAGATCAGACAGACTAGCGGAGACGAGCTCCTACAATGAGCAGTTCTTC
TRBJ2-6	NA	NA	TRBV7-4	CASSLALVVVELGSGANVLTF	TGTGCCAGCAGCTTGGCCCTGGTAGTAGTGGAGCTCGGGTCTGGGGCCAACGTCCTGACTTTC
TRBJ1-1	NA	NA	TRBV6-2/TRBV6-3	CASSYPDRTGTPEAFF	TGTGCCAGCAGTTACCCGGACAGAACAGGGACCCCTGAAGCTTTCTTT
TRBJ1-1	NA	NA	TRBV7-9	CASRLPDTEAFF	TGTGCCAGCAGACTCCCCGACACTGAAGCTTTCTTT
TRBJ2-2	NA	NA	TRBV6-5	CASRSGNTGELFF	TGTGCCAGCAGGTCAGGGAACACCGGGGAGCTGTTTTTT
TRBJ1-4	NA	TRBD1	TRBV5-1	CASSPRQGTNEKLFF	TGCGCCAGCAGCCCCAGACAGGGAACTAATGAAAAACTGTTTTTT
TRBJ2-3	NA	TRBD1	TRBV11-2	CASSLVQGDASTDTQYF	TGTGCCAGCAGCTTAGTGCAGGGGGACGCTAGCACAGATACGCAGTATTTT
TRBJ1-1	once	NA	TRBV30	CAWTGVTEAFF	TGTGCCTGGACAGGGGTCACTGAAGCTTTCTTT
TRBJ1-1	NA	NA	TRBV12-3/TRBV12-4	CASSLAQVTEAFF	TGTGCCAGCAGTTTGGCGCAGGTCACTGAAGCTTTCTTT
TRBJ2-1	NA	NA	TRBV6-6	CASSYSIEQFF	TGTGCCAGCAGTTACTCTATAGAGCAGTTCTTC
TRBJ1-2	once	TRBD1	TRBV18	CASSPSRDRDNGYTF	TGTGCCAGCTCACCATCCCGGGACAGGGATAATGGCTACACCTTC
TRBJ1-1	once	TRBD1	TRBV28	CASSTNSWTGTMNTEAFF	TGTGCCAGCAGTACGAATTCCTGGACAGGGACCATGAACACTGAAGCTTTCTTT
TRBJ2-5	NA	TRBD1	TRBV19	CASSTPGTGTGETQYF	TGTGCCAGTAGTACTCCCGGGACAGGGACTGGGGAGACCCAGTACTTC
TRBJ1-1	NA	NA	TRBV7-2	CASSPGTEAFF	TGTGCCAGCAGTCCAGGGACAGAAGCTTTCTTT
TRBJ2-1	NA	TRBD2	TRBV4-3	CASSQYSGGNNEQFF	TGCGCCAGCAGCCAATATAGCGGGGGTAACAATGAGCAGTTCTTC
TRBJ1-1	NA	NA	TRBV4-3	CASSQDPGREAFF	TGCGCCAGCAGCCAAGATCCTGGGCGTGAAGCTTTCTTT
TRBJ1-5	NA	NA	TRBV5-8	CASSLNTVQPQHF	TGTGCCAGCAGCCTCAATACTGTACAGCCCCAGCATTTT
TRBJ2-1	NA	NA	TRBV3-1/TRBV3-2	CASSPKGLAFYNEQFF	TGTGCCAGCAGCCCGAAGGGCCTAGCGTTCTACAATGAGCAGTTCTTC
TRBJ2-1	NA	TRBD2	TRBV9	CASSASGGVNEQFF	TGTGCCAGCAGCGCTAGCGGGGGGGTCAATGAGCAGTTCTTC
TRBJ2-3	NA	NA	TRBV24-1	CATSDFRTVGGTDTQYF	TGTGCCACCAGTGATTTTCGTACTGTCGGGGGCACAGATACGCAGTATTTT
TRBJ1-3	NA	NA	TRBV27	CASSPNRVRGDTIYF	TGTGCCAGCAGTCCGAACAGGGTCCGTGGAGACACCATATATTTT
TRBJ1-1	NA	TRBD1	TRBV4-3	CASSTGARTEAFF	TGCGCCAGCAGTACAGGGGCGCGCACTGAAGCTTTCTTT
TRBJ2-7	NA	TRBD2	TRBV27	CASSWGGNSYEQYF	TGTGCCAGCAGTTGGGGAGGGAACTCCTACGAGCAGTACTTC
TRBJ1-6	once	TRBD1	TRBV19	CASSRKRQGYSPLHF	TGTGCCAGTAGTAGAAAGAGACAGGGTTATTCACCCCTCCACTTT
TRBJ2-1	once	TRBD2	TRBV7-7	CASSPLAGAYNEQFF	TGTGCTAGCAGCCCTCTAGCGGGGGCTTACAATGAGCAGTTCTTC
TRBJ1-2	NA	TRBD1	TRBV18	CASSLEGQGSGGYTF	TGTGCCAGCTCACTCGAGGGACAGGGATCGGGCGGCTACACCTTC
TRBJ1-5	NA	NA	TRBV4-3	CASSQDRSRVQPQHF	TGCGCCAGCAGCCAAGATCGGTCTCGAGTGCAGCCCCAGCATTTT
TRBJ2-3	NA	TRBD2	TRBV7-9	CASSLMTSGSGYF	TGTGCCAGCAGCTTAATGACTAGCGGGAGTGGGTATTTT
TRBJ2-1	NA	TRBD2	TRBV5-5	CASSWVLAGPYNEQFF	TGTGCCAGCAGCTGGGTCCTAGCGGGACCCTACAATGAGCAGTTCTTC
TRBJ2-1	NA	TRBD2	TRBV6-6	CASSQTSGSRNEQFF	TGTGCCAGCAGTCAGACTAGCGGGAGTAGAAATGAGCAGTTCTTC
TRBJ2-5	NA	NA	TRBV2	CASAGSRGETQYF	TGTGCCAGCGCCGGGTCCCGGGGAGAGACCCAGTACTTC
TRBJ2-1	NA	NA	TRBV11-3	CASSFGLTNEQFF	TGTGCCAGCAGCTTTGGTTTGACAAATGAGCAGTTCTTC
TRBJ1-2	NA	TRBD1	TRBV9	CASSIGTGQGVNGYTF	TGTGCCAGCAGCATCGGGACAGGGCAGGGCGTGAATGGCTACACCTTC
TRBJ1-2	NA	NA	TRBV28	CASSNGGNYGYTF	TGTGCCAGCTCGAACGGGGGGAACTATGGCTACACCTTC
TRBJ2-1	NA	TRBD2	TRBV2	CASSDRGGRNEQFF	TGTGCCAGCAGTGATCGGGGGGGCAGGAATGAGCAGTTCTTC
TRBJ2-7	few	TRBD2	TRBV7-9	CASSPSGGAVQYF	TGTGCCAGCAGCCCTAGCGGGGGGGCGGTGCAGTACTTC
TRBJ2-3	NA	TRBD2	TRBV27	CASRLAGGLTDTQYF	TGTGCCAGCAGGCTAGCGGGGGGGCTCACAGATACGCAGTATTTT
TRBJ1-2	NA	TRBD1	TRBV7-9	CASSTGDYGYTF	TGTGCCAGCAGCACAGGGGACTATGGCTACACCTTC
TRBJ1-6	NA	NA	TRBV5-1	CASSLESSSYNSPLHF	TGCGCCAGCAGCTTGGAGTCGAGCTCCTATAATTCACCCCTCCACTTT
TRBJ2-7	NA	TRBD2	TRBV11-2	CASSWPGGGDYEQYF	TGTGCCAGCAGCTGGCCTGGCGGGGGGGACTACGAGCAGTACTTC
TRBJ1-2	NA	TRBD1	TRBV5-6	CASSHHPDRGGYYGYTF	TGTGCCAGCAGCCACCACCCCGACAGGGGAGGGTACTATGGCTACACCTTC
TRBJ1-6	NA	NA	TRBV11-2	CASSKDRPSNSPLHF	TGTGCCAGCAGCAAGGACAGACCTTCTAATTCACCCCTCCACTTT
TRBJ2-7	NA	TRBD2	TRBV6-1	CASSSTGTNSYEQYF	TGTGCCAGCAGTTCCACCGGGACTAACTCCTACGAGCAGTACTTC
TRBJ2-7	NA	TRBD1	TRBV20-1	CSASDRDSYEQYF	TGCAGTGCTAGTGACAGGGACTCCTACGAGCAGTACTTC
TRBJ2-5	NA	NA	TRBV30	CAWSAGLLRETQYF	TGTGCCTGGAGTGCGGGGTTACTGAGGGAGACCCAGTACTTC
TRBJ2-5	NA	TRBD2	TRBV5-1	CASSLNSGGAGETQYF	TGCGCCAGCAGCCTAAATAGCGGGGGGGCCGGAGAGACCCAGTACTTC